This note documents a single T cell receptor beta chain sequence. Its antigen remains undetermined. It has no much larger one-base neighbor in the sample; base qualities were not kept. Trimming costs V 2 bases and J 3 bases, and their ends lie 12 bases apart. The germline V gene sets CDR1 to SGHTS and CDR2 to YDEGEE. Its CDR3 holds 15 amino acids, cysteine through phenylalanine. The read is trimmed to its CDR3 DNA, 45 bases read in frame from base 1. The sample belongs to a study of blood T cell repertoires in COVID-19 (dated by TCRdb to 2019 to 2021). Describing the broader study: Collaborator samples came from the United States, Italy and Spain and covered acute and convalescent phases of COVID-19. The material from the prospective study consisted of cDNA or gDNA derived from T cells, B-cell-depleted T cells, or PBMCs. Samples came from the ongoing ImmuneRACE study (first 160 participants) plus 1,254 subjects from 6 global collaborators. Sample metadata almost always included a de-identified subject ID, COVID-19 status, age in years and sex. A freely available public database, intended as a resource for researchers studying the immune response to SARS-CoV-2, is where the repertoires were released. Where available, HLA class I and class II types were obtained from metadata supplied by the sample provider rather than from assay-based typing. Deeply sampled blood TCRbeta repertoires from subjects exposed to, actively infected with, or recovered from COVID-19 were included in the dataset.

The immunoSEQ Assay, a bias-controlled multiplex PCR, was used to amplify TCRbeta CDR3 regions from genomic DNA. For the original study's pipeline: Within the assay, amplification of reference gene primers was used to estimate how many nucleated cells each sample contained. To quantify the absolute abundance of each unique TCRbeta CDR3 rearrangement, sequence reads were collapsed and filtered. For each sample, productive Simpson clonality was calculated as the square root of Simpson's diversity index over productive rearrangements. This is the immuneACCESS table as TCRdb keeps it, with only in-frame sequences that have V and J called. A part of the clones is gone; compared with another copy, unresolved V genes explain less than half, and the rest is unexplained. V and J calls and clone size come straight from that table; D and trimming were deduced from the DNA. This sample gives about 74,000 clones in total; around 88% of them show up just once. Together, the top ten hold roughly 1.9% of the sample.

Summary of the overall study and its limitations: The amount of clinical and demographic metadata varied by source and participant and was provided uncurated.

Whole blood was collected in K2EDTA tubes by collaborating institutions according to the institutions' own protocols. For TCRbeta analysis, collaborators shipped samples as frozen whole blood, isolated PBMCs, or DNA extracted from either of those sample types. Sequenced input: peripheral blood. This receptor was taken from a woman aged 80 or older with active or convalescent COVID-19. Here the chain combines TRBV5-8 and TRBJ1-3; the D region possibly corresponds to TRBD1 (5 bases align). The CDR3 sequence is CASSLSPTGGNTIYF. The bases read TGTGCCAGCAGCTTATCGCCTACAGGTGGAAACACCATATATTTT.